Below, 32 T cell receptor beta chains from the same sample are listed, as sequenced in a study of blood T cell repertoires in COVID-19. Data came from immunoSEQ multiplex PCR; TCRdb stores just in-frame clones and leaves some out. The sample comprises over 250,000 clones, approximately 91% of which are singletons, and roughly 2.2% rests with the top ten. Sequenced sample: peripheral blood. The receptors come from a man in his forties or fifties with acute or convalescent COVID-19.

The rearrangement joins TRBV5-1 to TRBJ2-1; 9 bases are a match to TRBD1. CDR3 length equals 16 residues. V shed 0 bases and J 5 bases; nucleotides not matched to a gene: 6. CDR1 is SGHRS, CDR2 YFSETQ, per germline. This chain's CDR3 is CASSLGPGQGNNEQFF. The CDR3 DNA is TGCGCCAGCAGCTTGGGCCCGGGACAGGGAAACAATGAGCAGTTCTTC. The whole variable domain, filled in from reference TRBV5-1 and TRBJ2-1, reads KAGVTQTPRYLIKTRGQQVTLSCSPISGHRSVSWYQQTPGQGLQFLFEYFSETQRNKGNFPGRFSGRQFSNSRSEMNVSTLELGDSALYLCASSLGPGQGNNEQFFGPGTRLTVL.

The CDR3 DNA follows: TGCGCCAGCAGTGCGGGTAGCGGGGCCGGGGAGCTGTTTTTT. Translated: CASSAGSGAGELFF. V and J are TRBV10-1 and TRBJ2-2; 8 bases agree with TRBD2. Trimming took 4 bases from V and 6 from J; bases not matched to a gene: 4. The CDR3 covers 14 residues. Germline V gene data show CDR1 as WNHNN and CDR2 as SYGVQD (reference sequence).

The chain employs TRBV5-1 and TRBJ2-7; tentative D call: TRBD2 (5 bases). The V gene lost 0 bases and the J gene lost 3 bases, with 13 bases spanning the gap. CDR1 and CDR2 from the germline V gene are SGHRS and YFSETQ. The CDR3 runs 15 residues. Written as DNA, the CDR3 is TGCGCCAGCAGCTTGGAAGGTCGGGGTAACTACGAGCAGTACTTC. Its protein is CASSLEGRGNYEQYF. The whole variable domain, filled in from reference TRBV5-1 and TRBJ2-7, reads KAGVTQTPRYLIKTRGQQVTLSCSPISGHRSVSWYQQTPGQGLQFLFEYFSETQRNKGNFPGRFSGRQFSNSRSEMNVSTLELGDSALYLCASSLEGRGNYEQYFGPGTRLTVT.

The genes are TRBV7-9 and TRBJ1-1, with D hard to call. CDR1 and CDR2 from the germline V gene are SEHNR and FQNEAQ (reference sequence). With 0 bases removed from V and 10 bases from J, the gap between germline ends came to 9 bases. This CDR3 spans 12 amino acids. The CDR3 DNA reads TGTGCCAGCAGCTTAGCGACCGGGAGAGCTTTCTTT. Amino acid sequence: CASSLATGRAFF.

The chain links TRBV4-1 to TRBJ1-1, with D uncertain. V was shortened by 3 bases and J by 4 bases, with 15 bases between the two germline ends. Germline V lookup: CDR1 MGHRA, CDR2 YSYEKL. There are 15 residues in the CDR3. The CDR3 is CASSHGGPTATEAFF. The CDR3 DNA reads TGCGCCAGCAGCCACGGCGGTCCGACCGCCACTGAAGCTTTCTTT.

The chain uses TRBV9 and TRBJ2-3; 9 nucleotides match TRBD2. Germline loops: CDR1 SGDLS, CDR2 YYNGEE. V shed 4 bases and J 3 bases; nucleotides not matched to a gene: 12. The CDR3 consists of 17 residues. In nucleotides, the CDR3 is TGTGCCAGCAGCCCGAGGGCAGGAGCGGGGGGTACAGATACGCAGTATTTT. Protein product: CASSPRAGAGGTDTQYF.

This chain uses TRBV6-5 with TRBJ1-2; a possible D gene is TRBD1 (5 bases). Germline V lookup: CDR1 MNHEY, CDR2 SVGAGI. Trimming shortened V by 0 bases and J by 6 bases, and 8 bases separated the two germline ends. The CDR3 consists of 13 residues. CDR3 nucleotides: TGTGCCAGCAGTTACTCGGGGCTGGATGGCTACACCTTC. It yields the protein CASSYSGLDGYTF.

This clone occurred a few times. The chain employs TRBV7-6 and TRBJ2-7; possible D gene TRBD1, 6 bases. Germline CDR1 reads SGHVS; CDR2 reads FNYEAQ. The CDR3 covers 15 residues. V was clipped by 1 base and J by 6 bases, with 16 bases between them. The CDR3 DNA follows: TGTGCCAGCAGCTTAGGATTAGACCGGGACACCGAGCAGTACTTC. This sequence encodes CASSLGLDRDTEQYF.

The rearrangement uses TRBV27 and TRBJ1-6; perhaps TRBD1 as D (6 bases). This CDR3 has 16 residues. CDR1 MNHEY and CDR2 SMNVEV come from the germline V gene (reference sequence). V was cut by 5 bases and J by 9 bases, with 20 bases left in between. The CDR3 reads CASSPAGRGGASPLHF. The DNA for the CDR3 is TGTGCCAGCAGTCCTGCGGGCAGGGGCGGCGCTTCACCCCTCCACTTT.

This CDR3 reads CASSQEGQSSGNTIYF. The CDR3 nucleotides read TGCGCCAGCAGCCAAGAGGGACAGAGCTCTGGAAACACCATATATTTT. The gene calls are TRBV4-1 and TRBJ1-3; the match to TRBD1 covers 7 bases. Unmatched junction bases numbered 2, after V lost 0 bases and J lost 0 bases. CDR3 length: 16 residues. CDR1 is MGHRA, CDR2 YSYEKL, per germline.

The chain joins TRBV30 to TRBJ1-2, with no clear D. The germline gives CDR1 GTSNPN, CDR2 SVGIG (reference sequence). This CDR3 spans 13 amino acids. Trimming removed 0 bases at V and 4 bases at J, with 9 bases between. CDR3 protein: CAWSVVAPYGYTF. DNA for the CDR3: TGTGCCTGGAGTGTAGTGGCCCCCTATGGCTACACCTTC.

This chain uses TRBV12-3 or TRBV12-4 with TRBJ1-2; no clear D gene. Trimming stripped 3 bases from V and 8 bases from J, with 13 bases between. The CDR3 has 13 residues. CDR3 DNA: TGTGCCAGCAGTTTTTACGCGAGGTTGGGCTACACCTTC. It codes for CASSFYARLGYTF.

This clone was observed a few times. J is TRBJ2-5 and V is TRBV10-1, with a weak D call TRBD2 (6 bases). The germline V gene has CDR1 WNHNN and CDR2 SYGVQD (reference sequence). The V gene lost 2 bases and the J gene lost 1 base, with 11 bases spanning the gap. The CDR3 runs 15 residues. The CDR3 loop reads CASSEGRGIQETQYF. The CDR3 DNA is TGCGCCAGCAGTGAGGGACGGGGGATCCAAGAGACCCAGTACTTC.

The CDR3 is CAWSVGTDRNIQYF. CDR3 DNA: TGTGCCTGGAGTGTAGGGACAGATAGGAACATTCAGTACTTC. The chain combines TRBV30 with TRBJ2-4, with 7 bases lining up with TRBD1. Germline V CDR1 and CDR2: GTSNPN, SVGIG (reference sequence). Unmatched junction bases numbered 6, after V lost 0 bases and J lost 7 bases. CDR3 length: 14 amino acids.

This clone has more than one count but fewer than ten. The CDR3 sequence: CASSGTRGNEQFF. DNA of the CDR3: TGCGCCAGCAGCGGGACTAGGGGCAATGAGCAGTTCTTC. The chain combines TRBV4-1 with TRBJ2-1, with 8 bases aligning to TRBD2. Germline trimming cut 5 bases from V and 6 bases from J; bases unmatched to any gene: 3. Germline lookup yields CDR1 MGHRA and CDR2 YSYEKL. The CDR3 consists of 13 residues.

This clone has just one count. In nucleotides, the CDR3 is TGTGCCAGCAGCCCACCGGGACAGTTAGCCAAAAACATTCAGTACTTC. Amino acid sequence: CASSPPGQLAKNIQYF. The chain employs TRBV3-1 (or the pseudogene TRBV3-2) and TRBJ2-4; 7 positions agree with TRBD1. Germline trimming cut 4 bases from V and 0 bases from J; bases unmatched to any gene: 6. The CDR3 extends over 16 amino acids. Germline V gene lookup returns CDR1 LGHDT and CDR2 YNNKEL (reference sequence).

J is TRBJ1-4 and V is TRBV28, with 9 bases that match TRBD1. CDR3 length equals 15 residues. Germline V gene sequence: CDR1 MDHEN, CDR2 SYDVKM. After removal of 4 bases from V and 5 bases from J, the junction contained 5 bases not matched to a gene. CDR3 sequence: CASSSPGTGNEKLFF. CDR3 coding DNA: TGTGCCAGCAGTTCACCCGGGACAGGGAATGAAAAACTGTTTTTT.

This clone has only one observation. This sequence joins TRBV27 and TRBJ1-2; possible D gene TRBD1, 6 bases. With 2 bases removed from V and 0 bases from J, the gap between germline ends came to 10 bases. The CDR3 covers 15 residues. Germline V gene lookup returns CDR1 MNHEY and CDR2 SMNVEV (reference sequence). The CDR3 coding sequence is TGTGCCAGCAGTTTAGGGACAACAGCTAACTATGGCTACACCTTC. This codes for CASSLGTTANYGYTF.

V usage is TRBV30 and J usage is TRBJ2-7, with D tentatively TRBD1 (5 bases). The CDR3 has 13 amino acids. Per the germline V gene, CDR1 is GTSNPN and CDR2 is SVGIG (reference sequence). V lost 5 bases and J lost 2, with 13 bases in between. The CDR3 sequence: CAWGEQAPYEQYF. Written as DNA, the CDR3 is TGTGCCTGGGGCGAACAGGCCCCCTACGAGCAGTACTTC.

The V and J genes are TRBV30 and TRBJ1-2; 7 nucleotides align to TRBD1. J gave up 4 bases and V 0 bases, and 5 bases lay outside the gene matches. The CDR3 sequence is 14 residues long. Germline-derived CDR1 and CDR2 are GTSNPN and SVGIG (reference sequence). In DNA, the CDR3 is TGTGCCTGGAGTGTGGCGGCAGGGGGCTATGGCTACACCTTC. Amino acid sequence: CAWSVAAGGYGYTF.

Concerning this clone: One end of the junction varies from germline; a read error may be responsible. This chain connects TRBV7-3 to TRBJ2-7; perhaps TRBD2 as D (7 bases). Germline V gene sequence: CDR1 SGHTA, CDR2 FQGTGA. The CDR3 loop spans 15 amino acids. The DNA for the CDR3 is TGTGCCAGCAGTTTAAGGGGGGGCGCCCAGTACGAGCAGTACTTC. It codes for CASSLRGGAQYEQYF.

The V gene is TRBV2, the J gene TRBJ1-6; perhaps TRBD1 as D (6 bases). Per the germline V gene, CDR1 is SNHLY and CDR2 is FYNNEI. The CDR3 spans 15 residues. Trimming took 7 bases from V and 0 from J, leaving 10 bases between them. Written as DNA, the CDR3 is TGTGCCAGCAAGGTCAGGGGCTCCTATAATTCACCCCTCCACTTT. As protein: CASKVRGSYNSPLHF. The full variable domain, its missing parts supplied by reference TRBV2 and TRBJ1-6, is EPEVTQTPSHQVTQMGQEVILRCVPISNHLYFYWYRQILGQKVEFLVSFYNNEISEKSEIFDDQFSVERPDGSNFTLKIRSTKLEDSAMYFCASKVRGSYNSPLHFGNGTRLTVT.

This chain uses TRBV6-6 with TRBJ1-1; a weak D match, TRBD1 (6 bases). CDR3 length equals 14 residues. The V gene lost 3 bases and the J gene lost 1 base, with 9 bases spanning the gap. Per germline, CDR1 MNHNY and CDR2 SVGAGI (reference sequence). CDR3 coding DNA: TGTGCCAGCAGTTATGGGACACCGAACACTGAAGCTTTCTTT. Its protein product is CASSYGTPNTEAFF.

J is TRBJ2-1 and V is TRBV6-4; 8 positions match TRBD1. The CDR3 totals 15 residues. V shed 6 bases, J shed 9 bases, and the junction held 13 bases outside the gene matches. From germline, CDR1 is MRHNA and CDR2 SNTAGT. DNA for the CDR3: TGTGCCAGCAGCGCAGTAACCCAGGGGGCGGGTGAGCAGTTCTTC. This gives the protein CASSAVTQGAGEQFF.

J is TRBJ1-3 and V is TRBV6-5; 7 nucleotides line up with TRBD1. V lost 8 bases, J lost 4 bases, and 5 bases stayed unmatched. Germline values: CDR1 MNHEY, CDR2 SVGAGI. The CDR3 totals 13 residues. The CDR3 loop is CASEGADGNTIYF. DNA of the CDR3: TGTGCCAGCGAGGGGGCGGACGGAAACACCATATATTTT.

The chain carries TRBV5-4 and TRBJ2-5; TRBD2 matches at 12 bases. The CDR3 runs 15 residues. CDR1 is SGHNT and CDR2 is YYREEE in the germline V gene (reference sequence). The V segment lost 4 bases and the J segment 1 base; nucleotides outside the gene matches: 2. The CDR3 region has the DNA TGTGCCAGCAGCCTAGCGGGGGGGCGCCAAGAGACCCAGTACTTC. Amino acid sequence: CASSLAGGRQETQYF.

This clone turned up a few times. The rearrangement joins TRBV7-2 to TRBJ2-2, with 9 bases matching TRBD2. CDR1 is SGHTA, CDR2 FQGNSA, per germline. Germline trimming cut 1 base from V and 6 bases from J; bases unmatched to any gene: 3. The CDR3 extends over 15 amino acids. Here the CDR3 DNA reads TGTGCCAGCAGCTTAGGCGGGGGGGCCCCCGGGGAGCTGTTTTTT. It translates to CASSLGGGAPGELFF.

This clone was seen a few times. The chain combines TRBV7-3 with TRBJ2-2, with D perhaps matching TRBD1 (6 bases). The CDR3 contains 13 residues. With 8 bases removed from V and 1 base from J, the gap between germline ends came to 8 bases. The germline V gene has CDR1 SGHTA and CDR2 FQGTGA. DNA of the CDR3: TGTGCCAGCCGAGGGGGGAACACCGGGGAGCTGTTTTTT. It yields the protein CASRGGNTGELFF.

The chain couples TRBV2 to TRBJ2-5; 8 nucleotides align to TRBD2. Trimming took 9 bases from V and 4 from J; bases not matched to a gene: 7. Germline loops: CDR1 SNHLY, CDR2 FYNNEI. The CDR3 runs 13 residues. The CDR3 loop is CARRRGVGETQYF. The CDR3 DNA reads as TGTGCCAGACGGCGGGGGGTTGGAGAGACCCAGTACTTC.

V and J are TRBV2 and TRBJ2-3; D is unresolved. Trimming removed 5 bases from V and 1 base from J, with 7 bases in between. The CDR3 spans 13 residues. CDR1 and CDR2 (germline): SNHLY, FYNNEI. CDR3 loop: CASSFTGTDTQYF. CDR3 DNA: TGTGCCAGCAGTTTTACAGGCACAGATACGCAGTATTTT.

The chain links TRBV7-2 to TRBJ2-7; unclear D gene. The CDR3 has 11 amino acids. Germline CDR1 SGHTA, CDR2 FQGNSA. Trimming shortened V by 5 bases and J by 2 bases, and 4 bases separated the two germline ends. The CDR3 region has the DNA TGTGCCAGCAGCGAGACCTACGAGCAGTACTTC. Encoded protein: CASSETYEQYF.

The chain has TRBV4-2 and TRBJ1-5; D is uncertain. Germline CDR1 reads LGHNA; CDR2 reads YNFKEQ. The V gene lost 6 bases and the J gene lost 0 bases, with 6 bases spanning the gap. There are 13 residues in the CDR3. In nucleotides, the CDR3 is TGTGCCAGCAGACAGAATAGCAATCAGCCCCAGCATTTT. As protein: CASRQNSNQPQHF.